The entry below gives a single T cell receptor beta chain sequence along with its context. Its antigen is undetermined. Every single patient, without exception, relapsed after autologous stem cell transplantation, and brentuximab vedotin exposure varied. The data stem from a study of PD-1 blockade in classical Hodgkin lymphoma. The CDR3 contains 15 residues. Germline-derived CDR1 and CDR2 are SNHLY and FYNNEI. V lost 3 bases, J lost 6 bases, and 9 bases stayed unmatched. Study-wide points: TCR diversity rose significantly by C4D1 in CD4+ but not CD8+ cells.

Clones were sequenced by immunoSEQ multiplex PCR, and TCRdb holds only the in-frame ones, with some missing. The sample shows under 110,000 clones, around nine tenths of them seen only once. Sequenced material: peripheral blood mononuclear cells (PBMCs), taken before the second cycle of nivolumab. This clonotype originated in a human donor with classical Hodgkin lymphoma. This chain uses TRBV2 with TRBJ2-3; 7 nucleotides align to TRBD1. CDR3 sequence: CASSDQGVYLDTQYF. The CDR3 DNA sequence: TGTGCCAGCAGTGATCAGGGGGTGTACCTCGATACGCAGTATTTT.